This TCR beta chain was recorded in a study of beta chain features in type 1 diabetes. V was trimmed by 0 bases and J by 5 bases, leaving 18 bases between them. Germline CDR1 and CDR2: SGHRS and YFSETQ. CDR3 length equals 17 residues. Since all of the isolated RNA was reverse transcribed, expressed TCRB transcripts were what got sequenced. Method: immunoSEQ multiplex PCR; TCRdb's copy keeps in-frame clones and lacks some. The sample holds under 400,000 clones, 10% to 15% seen once. The origin of this receptor is a man aged 18-30 years in good health. V usage is TRBV5-1 and J usage is TRBJ2-1; a possible D gene is TRBD2 (5 bases). The sample comprised naive CD4+ T cells from blood. Here the CDR3 DNA reads TGCGCCAGCAGCTTGGCCCCCCGCGGGCTAGCCGACAATGAGCAGTTCTTC. Its translation is CASSLAPRGLADNEQFF.